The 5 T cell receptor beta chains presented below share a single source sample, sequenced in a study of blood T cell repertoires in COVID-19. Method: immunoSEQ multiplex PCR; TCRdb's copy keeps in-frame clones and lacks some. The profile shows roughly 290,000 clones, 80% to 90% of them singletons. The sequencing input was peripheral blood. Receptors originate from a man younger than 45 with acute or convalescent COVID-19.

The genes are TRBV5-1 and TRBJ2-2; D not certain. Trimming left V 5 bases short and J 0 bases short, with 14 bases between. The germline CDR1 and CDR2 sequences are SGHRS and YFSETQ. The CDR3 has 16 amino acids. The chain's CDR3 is CASRRPEVANTGELFF. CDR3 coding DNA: TGCGCCAGCAGGAGACCCGAGGTCGCGAACACCGGGGAGCTGTTTTTT.

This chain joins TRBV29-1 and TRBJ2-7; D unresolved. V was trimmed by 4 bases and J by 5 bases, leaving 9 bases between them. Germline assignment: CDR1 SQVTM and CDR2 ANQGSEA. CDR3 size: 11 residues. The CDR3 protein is CSVGDRDEQYF. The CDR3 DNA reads TGCAGCGTTGGCGATCGCGACGAGCAGTACTTC.

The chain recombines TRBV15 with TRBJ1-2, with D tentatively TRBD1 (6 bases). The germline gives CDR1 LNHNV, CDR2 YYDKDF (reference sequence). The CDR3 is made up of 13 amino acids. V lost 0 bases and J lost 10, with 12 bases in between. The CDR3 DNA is TGTGCCACCAGCAGAGATGCACAGGGTGACTACACCTTC. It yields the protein CATSRDAQGDYTF.

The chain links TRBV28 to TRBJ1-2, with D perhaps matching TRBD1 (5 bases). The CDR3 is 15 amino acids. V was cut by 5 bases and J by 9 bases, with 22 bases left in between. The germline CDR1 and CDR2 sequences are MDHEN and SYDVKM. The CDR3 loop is CASSVGGRTPWRYTF. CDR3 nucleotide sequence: TGTGCCAGCAGTGTGGGGGGTCGGACCCCCTGGCGCTACACCTTC.

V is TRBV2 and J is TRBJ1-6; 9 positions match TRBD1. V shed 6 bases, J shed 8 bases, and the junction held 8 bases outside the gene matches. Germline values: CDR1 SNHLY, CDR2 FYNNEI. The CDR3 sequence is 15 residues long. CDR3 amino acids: CASRGLGTGYSPLHF. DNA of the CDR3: TGTGCCAGCAGGGGACTGGGGACAGGGTATTCACCCCTCCACTTT.